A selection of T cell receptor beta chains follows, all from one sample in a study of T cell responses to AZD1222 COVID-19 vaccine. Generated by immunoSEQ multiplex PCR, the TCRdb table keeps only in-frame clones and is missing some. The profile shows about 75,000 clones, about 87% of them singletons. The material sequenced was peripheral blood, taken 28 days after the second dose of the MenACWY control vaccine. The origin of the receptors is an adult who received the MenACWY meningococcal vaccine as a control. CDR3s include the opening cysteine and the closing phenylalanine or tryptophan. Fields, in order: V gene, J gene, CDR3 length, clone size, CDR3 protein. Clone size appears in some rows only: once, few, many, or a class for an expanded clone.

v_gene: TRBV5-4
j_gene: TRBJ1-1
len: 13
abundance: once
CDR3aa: CASRTEFGSEAFF

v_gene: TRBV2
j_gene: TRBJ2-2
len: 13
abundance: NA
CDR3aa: CASSYRAGGELFF

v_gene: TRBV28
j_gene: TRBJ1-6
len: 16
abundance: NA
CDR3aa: CASSLSGTGSGAPLHF

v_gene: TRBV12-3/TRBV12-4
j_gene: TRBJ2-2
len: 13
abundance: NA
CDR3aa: CASEGLLSGELFF

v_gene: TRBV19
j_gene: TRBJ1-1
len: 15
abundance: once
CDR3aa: CASSPRDRGGTEAFF

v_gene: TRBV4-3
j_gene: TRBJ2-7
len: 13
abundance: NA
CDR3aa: CASSQEKGYEQYF

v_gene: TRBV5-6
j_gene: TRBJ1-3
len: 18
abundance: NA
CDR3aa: CASSLDLLDRVSGNTIYF

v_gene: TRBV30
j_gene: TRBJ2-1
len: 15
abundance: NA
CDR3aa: CAWNQGPAPINEQFF

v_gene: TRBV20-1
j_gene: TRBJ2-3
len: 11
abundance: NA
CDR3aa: CSAERGDTQYF

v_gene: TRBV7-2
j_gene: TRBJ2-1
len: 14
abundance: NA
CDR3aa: CASSSSGVYNEQFF

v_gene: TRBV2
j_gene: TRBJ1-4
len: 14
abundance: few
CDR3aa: CASSATASNEKLFF

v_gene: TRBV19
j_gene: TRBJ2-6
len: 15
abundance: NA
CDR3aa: CASNPQISGANVLTF

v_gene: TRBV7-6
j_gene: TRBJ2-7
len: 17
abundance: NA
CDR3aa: CASSAALTGGGSYEQYF

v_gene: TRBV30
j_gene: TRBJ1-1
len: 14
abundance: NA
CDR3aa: CAYLKDSMNTEAFF

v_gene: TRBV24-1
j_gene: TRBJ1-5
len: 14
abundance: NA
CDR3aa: CATQDRWGNQPQHF

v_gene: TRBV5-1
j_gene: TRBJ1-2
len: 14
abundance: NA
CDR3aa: CASSLGQGGYGYTF

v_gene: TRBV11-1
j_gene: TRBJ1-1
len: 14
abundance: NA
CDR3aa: CASSPSYMNTEAFF

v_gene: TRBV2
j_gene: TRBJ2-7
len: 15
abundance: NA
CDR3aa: CASTPPRDRGHEQYF

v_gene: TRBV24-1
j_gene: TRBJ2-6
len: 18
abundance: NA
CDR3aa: CATSAQGRGASGANVLTF

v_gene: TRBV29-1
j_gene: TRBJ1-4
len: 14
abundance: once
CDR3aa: CSVKTVATNEKLFF

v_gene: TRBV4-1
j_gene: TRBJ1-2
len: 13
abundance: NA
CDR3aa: CASSQERGYGYTF

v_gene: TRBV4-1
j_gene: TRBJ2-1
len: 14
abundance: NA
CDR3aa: CASSQDPRESEQFF

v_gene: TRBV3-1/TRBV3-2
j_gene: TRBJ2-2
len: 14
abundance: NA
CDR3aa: CASSQTREGGELFF

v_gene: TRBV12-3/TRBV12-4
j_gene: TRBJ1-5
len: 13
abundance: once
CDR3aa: CASSFRGDQPQHF

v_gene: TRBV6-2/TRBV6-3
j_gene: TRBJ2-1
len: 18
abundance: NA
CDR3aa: CASSYRLAGATPYNEQFF

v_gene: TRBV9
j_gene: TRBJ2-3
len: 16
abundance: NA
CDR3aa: CASSIRASEFTDTQYF

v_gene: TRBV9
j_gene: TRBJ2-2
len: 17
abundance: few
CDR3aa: CASSATGQGKNTGELFF

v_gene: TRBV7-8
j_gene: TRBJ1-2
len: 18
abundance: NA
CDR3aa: CASSLERQGLLFNYGYTF

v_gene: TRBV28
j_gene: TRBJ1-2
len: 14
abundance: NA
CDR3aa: CASSQSRGDYGYTF

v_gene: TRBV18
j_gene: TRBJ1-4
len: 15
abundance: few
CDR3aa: CASSLYGTKGEKLFF

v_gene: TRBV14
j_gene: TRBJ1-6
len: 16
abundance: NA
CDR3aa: CASSQVGGIGNSPLHF

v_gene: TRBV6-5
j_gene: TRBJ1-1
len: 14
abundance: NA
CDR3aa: CASSFRDRAFEAFF

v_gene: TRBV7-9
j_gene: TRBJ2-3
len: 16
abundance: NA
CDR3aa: CASSLATGGETDTQYF

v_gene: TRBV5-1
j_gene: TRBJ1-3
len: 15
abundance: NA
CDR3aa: CASKISPFDGNTIYF

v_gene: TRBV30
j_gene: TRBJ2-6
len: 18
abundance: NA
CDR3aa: CAWSALQGAWSGANVLTF

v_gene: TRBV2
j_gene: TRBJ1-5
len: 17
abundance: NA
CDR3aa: CASNGDRKEISNQPQHF

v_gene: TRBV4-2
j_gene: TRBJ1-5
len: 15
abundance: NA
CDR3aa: CASSHGQGGNQPQHF

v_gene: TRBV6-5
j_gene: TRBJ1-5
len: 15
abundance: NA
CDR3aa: CASSYSRGAGQPQHF

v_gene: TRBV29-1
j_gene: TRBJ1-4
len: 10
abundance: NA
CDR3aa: CSVANEKLFF

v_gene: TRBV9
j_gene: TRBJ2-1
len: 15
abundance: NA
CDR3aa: CASSVIAGDGNEQFF

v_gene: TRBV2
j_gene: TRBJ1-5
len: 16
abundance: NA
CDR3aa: CASSDKGRSGNQPQHF

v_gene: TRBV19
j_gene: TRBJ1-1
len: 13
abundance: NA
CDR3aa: CASSQKVGTEAFF